The 14 T cell receptor beta chains in this list originate from one sample, sequenced in a study of control samples from healthy donors and cancer patients. Assay: immunoSEQ multiplex PCR; the TCRdb copy retains only in-frame clones and omits some. Of about 73,000 clones listed, more than 75% are singletons. Sequenced: blood. The receptors shown here come from a woman aged 45 to 65 in good health.

The rearrangement uses TRBV24-1 and TRBJ2-7; D call uncertain. Germline lookup yields CDR1 KGHDR and CDR2 SFDVKD. The CDR3 consists of 16 residues. Trimming pared 4 bases from V and 0 bases from J, leaving 15 bases between. CDR3 DNA sequence: TGTGCCACCAGTGACCCTAGACACCGTAACTCCTACGAGCAGTACTTC. Translation gives CATSDPRHRNSYEQYF.

J is TRBJ1-1 and V is TRBV7-9; the match to TRBD1 covers 11 bases. Losses at the gene ends were 5 bases for V and 5 bases for J; bases not matched to a gene: 4. Germline assignment: CDR1 SEHNR and CDR2 FQNEAQ (reference sequence). The CDR3 runs 14 residues. The CDR3, as DNA: TGTGCCAGCAGCAAAGGGACAGGGGGGACTGAAGCTTTCTTT. Its translation is CASSKGTGGTEAFF.

The chain combines TRBV28 with TRBJ1-3; D unresolved. The CDR3 loop spans 13 amino acids. The germline V gene has CDR1 MDHEN and CDR2 SYDVKM. V was pared by 6 bases and J by 1 base, with 7 bases between. CDR3 protein: CASSGLSGNTIYF. In DNA form, the CDR3 reads TGTGCCAGCAGCGGGCTATCTGGAAACACCATATATTTT. The variable domain in full, completed from reference TRBV28 and TRBJ1-3, reads DVKVTQSSRYLVKRTGEKVFLECVQDMDHENMFWYRQDPGLGLRLIYFSYDVKMKEKGDIPEGYSVSREKKERFSLILESASTNQTSMYLCASSGLSGNTIYFGEGSWLTVV.

The V call is TRBV7-9, the J call TRBJ2-5, with 12 bases fitting TRBD1. V lost 7 bases and J lost 5; bases outside the gene matches: 11. Germline V gene data show CDR1 as SEHNR and CDR2 as FQNEAQ (reference sequence). The CDR3 spans 16 residues. Written as DNA, the CDR3 is TGTGCCAGCATCGACGGGCGGGACAGGGGGCGGGAGACCCAGTACTTC. It codes for CASIDGRDRGRETQYF.

This rearrangement joins TRBV4-1 to TRBJ1-6; no reliable D call. Germline assignment: CDR1 MGHRA and CDR2 YSYEKL. This CDR3 contains 16 residues. Between the trimmed V and J ends, which lost 1 base and 0 bases, there was a span of 7 bases. CDR3: CASSQVGSSYNSPLHF. As DNA, the CDR3 is TGCGCCAGCAGCCAAGTTGGAAGCTCCTATAATTCACCCCTCCACTTT.

The chain recombines TRBV4-1 with TRBJ2-1, with 13 nucleotides matching TRBD2. Trimming took 1 base from V and 10 from J; bases not matched to a gene: 4. The CDR3 sequence is 15 residues long. Germline CDR1 is MGHRA and CDR2 is YSYEKL. The CDR3 DNA reads as TGCGCCAGCAGCCAAGCTTCGGGACTAGCGGGGGAGCAGTTCTTC. Protein: CASSQASGLAGEQFF.

This rearrangement joins TRBV11-2 to TRBJ2-6; TRBD2 matches 7 bases. The CDR3 runs to 17 residues. Germline lookup yields CDR1 SGHAT and CDR2 FQNNGV. V lost 5 bases to trimming and J lost 0 bases; unmatched junction nucleotides: 7. This CDR3 reads CASSLGLFSSGANVLTF. CDR3 DNA sequence: TGTGCCAGCAGCCTGGGACTATTCAGCTCTGGGGCCAACGTCCTGACTTTC. The full variable domain, in which reference TRBV11-2 and TRBJ2-6 provide the parts outside the CDR3, is EAGVAQSPRYKIIEKRQSVAFWCNPISGHATLYWYQQILGQGPKLLIQFQNNGVVDDSQLPKDRFSAERLKGVDSTLKIQPAKLEDSAVYLCASSLGLFSSGANVLTFGAGSRLTVL.

There are a few counts of this clone. The chain employs TRBV4-1 and TRBJ2-3; 13 nucleotides match TRBD2. The CDR3 runs to 15 residues. Trimming cost V 5 bases and J 4 bases; bases outside gene matches: 3. The germline gives CDR1 MGHRA, CDR2 YSYEKL. The CDR3 loop is CASSVGLAGSDTQYF. The CDR3 DNA is TGCGCCAGCAGCGTGGGACTAGCGGGATCAGATACGCAGTATTTT.

V is TRBV11-2 and J is TRBJ2-4, with 7 bases that match TRBD1. CDR3 length equals 13 residues. Germline trimming cut 0 bases from V and 9 bases from J; bases unmatched to any gene: 2. CDR1 is SGHAT, CDR2 FQNNGV, per germline. CDR3 in amino acids: CASSLDRGSIQYF. The CDR3 bases are TGTGCCAGCAGCTTAGACAGGGGGAGCATTCAGTACTTC.

This clone has a handful of counts. The chain combines TRBV6-6 with TRBJ1-2, with 9 bases matching TRBD1. There are 15 residues in the CDR3. With 0 bases clipped from V and 4 bases from J, the junction kept 3 bases outside the gene matches. CDR1 and CDR2 from the germline V gene are MNHNY and SVGAGI (reference sequence). CDR3 loop: CASSYSGQGFYGYTF. CDR3 coding DNA: TGTGCCAGCAGTTACTCGGGACAGGGATTCTATGGCTACACCTTC.

The rearrangement uses TRBV28 and TRBJ1-1; D perhaps matches TRBD1 (5 bases). Trimming shortened V by 4 bases and J by 6 bases, and 15 bases separated the two germline ends. Germline V lookup: CDR1 MDHEN, CDR2 SYDVKM. The CDR3 runs 14 residues. This CDR3 reads CASSSPWIQAEAFF. The CDR3 DNA reads as TGTGCCAGCAGTTCACCCTGGATACAGGCTGAAGCTTTCTTT.

The V gene is TRBV18, the J gene TRBJ2-5; 10 nucleotides match TRBD1. CDR3 length: 17 residues. The J segment lost 4 bases and the V segment lost 4 bases, leaving 12 bases of the junction unmatched. Germline CDR1 and CDR2: KGHSH and LQKENI. CDR3 in amino acids: CASSLRDRGIGAETQYF. CDR3 nucleotide sequence: TGTGCCAGCTCACTACGGGACAGGGGAATAGGGGCAGAGACCCAGTACTTC.

The chain has TRBV24-1 and TRBJ2-7; D is perhaps TRBD2 (6 bases). This CDR3 has 15 amino acids. The germline V gene encodes CDR1 KGHDR and CDR2 SFDVKD. The V end lost 3 bases, the J end lost 5 bases, and 16 bases lay between the germline ends. The CDR3 coding sequence is TGTGCCACCAGTGATAATCGAGGAGGGTGGCACGAGCAGTACTTC. Amino acids: CATSDNRGGWHEQYF.

This clone appeared once. The V and J genes are TRBV28 and TRBJ2-1; 7 bases agree with TRBD1. Germline V gene lookup returns CDR1 MDHEN and CDR2 SYDVKM. J gave up 6 bases and V 5 bases, and 4 bases lay outside the gene matches. The CDR3 runs to 13 residues. The CDR3 region has the DNA TGTGCCAGCAGTATGACAGGGAGCAATGAGCAGTTCTTC. Translating it yields CASSMTGSNEQFF.